This entry lists 32 T cell receptor beta chains sequenced from one sample in a study of identical twins. Each CDR3 protein is one row after TCRdb ran MiXCR on the 5' RACE reads. The sample includes 550,000 to 800,000 distinct CDR3 sequences, under 8.5% seen only once; the top ten take over 1.5%. This sample was shared with a second study, whose subject was yellow fever vaccine responses in identical twins.

Sequencing was done on a sample of PBMCs. The receptor source for this set is a woman under 30 in good health.

DNA of the CDR3: TGTGCCATCAGTGAGTCGCCCTTGTCGAACACCGGGGAGCTGTTTTTT. Translating gives CAISESPLSNTGELFF. The chain is built from TRBV10-3 and TRBJ2-2; no definite D call. Deletions cut 0 bases from V and 0 bases from J, with 8 bases between. Germline V gene data show CDR1 as ENHRY and CDR2 as SYGVKD. CDR3 size: 16 residues.

This clonotype came up many times. As DNA, the CDR3 is TGTGCCAGCAGCAGGGGACAGGGTAATCAGCCCCAGCATTTT. Protein sequence: CASSRGQGNQPQHF. The chain combines TRBV3-1 with TRBJ1-5; 9 bases are a match to TRBD1. V trimming: 5 bases; J trimming: 4 bases; junction bases outside the gene matches: 3. This CDR3 contains 14 residues. The V gene's germline CDR1 is LGHDT and CDR2 YNNKEL (reference sequence).

This chain joins TRBV7-9 and TRBJ2-2; no clear D gene. Trimming stripped 2 bases from V and 2 bases from J, with 12 bases between. The germline V gene encodes CDR1 SEHNR and CDR2 FQNEAQ (reference sequence). CDR3 length equals 16 residues. CDR3 nucleotides: TGTGCCAGCAGCTTAATTTTCGGCGTAAACACCGGGGAGCTGTTTTTT. Translation: CASSLIFGVNTGELFF.

This clonotype was recorded at least ten times. The rearrangement links TRBV5-1 to TRBJ2-7, with TRBD1 matching over 8 bases. Germline V lookup: CDR1 SGHRS, CDR2 YFSETQ. The CDR3 consists of 15 residues. V trimming: 4 bases; J trimming: 3 bases; junction bases outside the gene matches: 9. CDR3 nucleotide sequence: TGCGCCAGCAGCGCTAGCAGGGGGCTTGACTACGAGCAGTACTTC. It yields the protein CASSASRGLDYEQYF.

The genes are TRBV29-1 and TRBJ1-2, with 8 nucleotides matching TRBD1. V lost 4 bases, J lost 3 bases, and 10 bases stayed unmatched. This CDR3 has 15 amino acids. The germline V gene encodes CDR1 SQVTM and CDR2 ANQGSEA. The CDR3 sequence is CSVAGRGRSHYGYTF. For the CDR3, the DNA is TGCAGCGTTGCGGGCAGGGGGCGATCCCACTATGGCTACACCTTC.

With respect to this clonotype: The junction differs from germline at one of its ends, possibly a read error. This rearrangement joins TRBV19 to TRBJ2-7, with 8 positions matching TRBD2. The CDR3 runs 10 residues. Germline CDR1 reads LNHDA; CDR2 reads SQIVND (reference sequence). For the CDR3, the DNA is TGTGCCACCTTAGACCCTAGCGGGTCCTTC. Protein product: CATLDPSGSF.

This clonotype was found a few times. CDR3 sequence: CASRGDRTYNEQFF. For the CDR3, the DNA is TGTGCCAGCAGGGGGGACAGGACTTACAATGAGCAGTTCTTC. The chain carries TRBV2 and TRBJ2-1; 8 bases map to TRBD1. V was pared by 6 bases and J by 4 bases, with 5 bases of the junction left unmatched. Per the germline V gene, CDR1 is SNHLY and CDR2 is FYNNEI. This CDR3 region has 14 residues.

This clonotype occurred a few times. The chain couples TRBV27 to TRBJ2-7; TRBD2 matches at 11 bases. This CDR3 contains 16 residues. The junction had 12 bases not matched to a gene; V was cut back by 6 bases and J by 5 bases. CDR1 and CDR2 (germline): MNHEY, SMNVEV (reference sequence). CDR3 sequence: CASSEAGTSGVHEQYV. The CDR3 DNA reads TGTGCCAGCAGCGAAGCGGGGACTAGCGGTGTACACGAGCAGTACGTC.

The gene calls are TRBV12-5 and TRBJ2-1, with 8 positions matching TRBD1. There are 15 residues in the CDR3. J was trimmed by 7 bases and V by 1 base; bases with no gene match: 6. Germline loops: CDR1 LGHNT, CDR2 FRNRAP. CDR3 in amino acids: CASGLGTGKKNEQFF. Here the CDR3 DNA reads TGTGCTAGTGGTTTGGGGACAGGGAAGAAAAATGAGCAGTTCTTC.

The CDR3 nucleotides read TGTGCCATCAGTGAGTCGGGGTGGGAGACCCAGTACTTC. The encoded protein is CAISESGWETQYF. The genes are TRBV10-3 and TRBJ2-5; D is undetermined. With 0 bases removed from V and 5 bases from J, the gap between germline ends came to 7 bases. There are 13 residues in the CDR3. The V gene's germline CDR1 is ENHRY and CDR2 SYGVKD.

Many counts were recorded for this clonotype. This chain connects TRBV21-1 to TRBJ1-1; the D call TRBD1 from the table was never checked on the DNA. TRBV21-1 is tagged as a pseudogene. This CDR3 is 15 amino acids long. CDR3 nucleotides: TGTGCCAGCAGCAACCGGGACAGGGGGAACACTGAAGCTTTCTTT. Encoded protein: CASSNRDRGNTEAFF.

The chain links TRBV2 to TRBJ2-5, with 14 bases fitting TRBD2. Unmatched junction bases numbered 3, after V lost 6 bases and J lost 6 bases. The CDR3 totals 14 residues. Germline V lookup: CDR1 SNHLY, CDR2 FYNNEI. The CDR3: CASRGTSGGKTQYF. In nucleotides, the CDR3 is TGTGCCAGCAGAGGGACTAGCGGGGGCAAGACCCAGTACTTC.

J is TRBJ2-5 and V is TRBV6-2 or TRBV6-3, with TRBD2 matching 15 bases. V lost 4 bases to trimming and J lost 6 bases; unmatched junction nucleotides: 6. The germline V gene encodes CDR1 MNHEY and CDR2 SVGEGT. The CDR3 totals 16 residues. The CDR3 is CASSSRTSGRDKTQYF. CDR3 nucleotide sequence: TGTGCCAGCAGTTCGAGGACTAGCGGGAGGGATAAGACCCAGTACTTC.

The rearrangement uses TRBV13 and TRBJ2-7; D may be TRBD2 (6 bases). The CDR3 totals 17 residues. Germline assignment: CDR1 PRHDT and CDR2 FYEKMQ (reference sequence). V was pared by 0 bases and J by 1 base, with 16 bases between. For the CDR3, the DNA is TGTGCCAGCAGCTTAGGCCGGGGAGGTTGGTTGTCCTACGAGCAGTACGTC. Translation gives CASSLGRGGWLSYEQYV.

In its sample, this clonotype was seen a few times. The chain recombines TRBV7-6 with TRBJ2-1; no clear D. Germline V CDR1 and CDR2: SGHVS, FNYEAQ. V lost 1 base, J lost 0 bases, and 10 bases lay in between. The CDR3 sequence is 16 residues long. CDR3 region: CASSLVSRYSYNEQFF. In nucleotides, the CDR3 is TGTGCCAGCAGCTTAGTTAGTAGATACTCCTACAATGAGCAGTTCTTC.

At least ten counts were recorded for this clonotype. The J gene is TRBJ1-4, the V gene TRBV29-1; 8 nucleotides agree with TRBD1. CDR1 is SQVTM and CDR2 is ANQGSEA in the germline V gene. The CDR3 covers 15 residues. V was clipped by 0 bases and J by 8 bases; unmatched bases: 8. Here the CDR3 DNA reads TGCAGCGTTGAAGATCCGGGACAGGTGGACGAAAAACTGTTTTTT. Amino acids: CSVEDPGQVDEKLFF.

The V call is TRBV6-1, the J call TRBJ2-3; 7 nucleotides line up with TRBD2. This CDR3 has 12 residues. The germline V gene encodes CDR1 MNHNS and CDR2 SASEGT. V shed 10 bases and J 3 bases; nucleotides not matched to a gene: 4. The DNA for the CDR3 is TGTGCCACGCACGGGGGGACAGATACGCAGTATTTT. Residues: CATHGGTDTQYF.

This clonotype was recorded many times. The J gene is TRBJ2-1, the V gene TRBV5-1; D is unresolved. The germline CDR1 and CDR2 sequences are SGHRS and YFSETQ. CDR3 length: 15 amino acids. The V gene lost 2 bases and the J gene lost 7 bases, with 16 bases spanning the gap. This CDR3 is CASSFWVGNSNEQFF. The CDR3 bases are TGCGCCAGCAGCTTTTGGGTGGGAAATTCGAATGAGCAGTTCTTC.

The sample holds many counts of this clonotype. The chain employs TRBV12-3 or TRBV12-4 and TRBJ2-3, with 9 bases matching TRBD1. The CDR3 is 15 residues long. The junction had 5 bases not matched to a gene; V was cut back by 1 base and J by 6 bases. The CDR3 nucleotides read TGTGCCAGCAGTTTAGGGGACAGGGTAGCCGATACGCAGTATTTT. Encoded protein: CASSLGDRVADTQYF.

The J gene is TRBJ2-1, the V gene TRBV12-3 or TRBV12-4; TRBD1 agrees at 9 bases. CDR3 size: 17 residues. The J segment lost 4 bases and the V segment lost 4 bases, leaving 11 bases of the junction unmatched. DNA of the CDR3: TGTGCCAGCAGTTCCGCCAATAGGACAGGGGTGTACAATGAGCAGTTCTTC. This translates into CASSSANRTGVYNEQFF.

This clonotype has at least ten counts. V gene TRBV5-1 combines with J gene TRBJ2-2; TRBD1 is a possible D gene (5 bases). CDR1 SGHRS and CDR2 YFSETQ come from the germline V gene. Trimming removed 4 bases at V and 0 bases at J, with 10 bases between. The CDR3 is made up of 15 amino acids. The CDR3 DNA is TGCGCCAGCAGCATACAGGCGTCGAACACCGGGGAGCTGTTTTTT. It is translated as CASSIQASNTGELFF. Complete variable domain (other parts from reference TRBV5-1 and TRBJ2-2): KAGVTQTPRYLIKTRGQQVTLSCSPISGHRSVSWYQQTPGQGLQFLFEYFSETQRNKGNFPGRFSGRQFSNSRSEMNVSTLELGDSALYLCASSIQASNTGELFFGEGSRLTVL.

The rearrangement uses TRBV7-9 and TRBJ1-3; no clear D gene. CDR3 size: 16 residues. Trimming took 1 base from V and 0 from J, leaving 10 bases between them. Germline-derived CDR1 and CDR2 are SEHNR and FQNEAQ (reference sequence). The DNA of the CDR3 is TGTGCCAGCAGCTTAGAGGTGACCAGCTCTGGAAACACCATATATTTT. This codes for CASSLEVTSSGNTIYF.

The V and J genes are TRBV7-2 and TRBJ2-7, with D perhaps matching TRBD2 (6 bases). Germline CDR1 reads SGHTA; CDR2 reads FQGNSA. The CDR3 has 13 residues. V lost 3 bases and J lost 7, with 13 bases in between. CDR3 loop: CASSLGMGGEQYV. As DNA, the CDR3 is TGTGCCAGCAGCTTGGGAATGGGGGGTGAGCAGTACGTC.

The V and J genes are TRBV7-2 and TRBJ2-7; TRBD1 aligns across 9 bases. This CDR3 has 15 residues. The germline V gene encodes CDR1 SGHTA and CDR2 FQGNSA. The J segment lost 2 bases and the V segment lost 3 bases, leaving 5 bases of the junction unmatched. The DNA for the CDR3 is TGTGCCAGCAGCTTGGGGACAGGGAGCCCCTACGAGCAGTACTTC. It encodes CASSLGTGSPYEQYF.

A single count supports this clonotype. This sequence joins TRBV29-1 and TRBJ1-2; D is possibly TRBD1 (5 bases). The V gene lost 0 bases and the J gene lost 6 bases, with 8 bases spanning the gap. CDR3 length: 12 residues. CDR1 and CDR2 from the germline V gene are SQVTM and ANQGSEA. CDR3 nucleotides: TGCAGCGTTGAAGACAGGGCACATGGCTACACCTTC. Its protein product is CSVEDRAHGYTF.

The chain joins TRBV9 to TRBJ2-3; D gene unclear. The CDR3 is 14 amino acids. The V and J ends lost 0 bases and 2 bases respectively, with 7 bases between them. Per germline, CDR1 SGDLS and CDR2 YYNGEE. The DNA for the CDR3 is TGTGCCAGCAGCGTAGAACCGAACACAGATACGCAGTATTTT. The encoded protein is CASSVEPNTDTQYF.

This clonotype was seen a handful of times. The chain joins TRBV2 to TRBJ2-7; D perhaps matches TRBD1 (8 bases). This CDR3 has 14 amino acids. Germline V gene lookup returns CDR1 SNHLY and CDR2 FYNNEI. V lost 2 bases and J 7 bases, leaving 15 bases between the germline ends. Here the CDR3 DNA reads TGTGCCAGCAGTGAATCACAGGGGGGGCGAGAGCAGTACGTC. Its protein is CASSESQGGREQYV.

The CDR3 loop is CASSSTGLYNEQFF. CDR3 nucleotide sequence: TGTGCCAGCAGCTCTACCGGACTGTACAATGAGCAGTTCTTC. The chain joins TRBV5-6 to TRBJ2-1; perhaps TRBD2 as D (5 bases). Germline CDR1 SGHDT, CDR2 YYEEEE. Trimming took off 3 bases at V and 4 bases at J, with 11 bases between the two ends. The length of the CDR3 is 14 residues.

The rearrangement joins TRBV6-1 to TRBJ2-1, with 10 positions matching TRBD2. CDR1 and CDR2 from the germline V gene are MNHNS and SASEGT. Trimming removed 7 bases from V and 7 bases from J; junction bases left unmatched: 10. CDR3 length: 15 amino acids. DNA for the CDR3: TGTGCCAGCAACCTGCTAGCGGGAGAGGGGAATGAGCAGTTCTTC. Amino acids: CASNLLAGEGNEQFF.

The chain carries TRBV24-1 and TRBJ2-1; 10 nucleotides match TRBD2. The CDR3 runs 13 residues. J gave up 5 bases and V 9 bases, and 3 bases lay outside the gene matches. CDR1 and CDR2 (germline): KGHDR, SFDVKD. CDR3 protein: CATCLAGDNEQFF. In nucleotides, the CDR3 is TGTGCCACCTGCCTAGCGGGGGACAATGAGCAGTTCTTC.

This clonotype has a count of ten or more. The V call is TRBV12-3 or TRBV12-4, the J call TRBJ2-2; 8 positions agree with TRBD2. The CDR3 spans 15 residues. After removal of 6 bases from V and 0 bases from J, the junction contained 3 bases not matched to a gene. The chain's CDR3 is CASSLGLANTGELFF. In DNA form, the CDR3 reads TGTGCCAGCAGCCTGGGACTAGCGAACACCGGGGAGCTGTTTTTT.

This clonotype has ten or more counts. The chain combines TRBV5-1 with TRBJ2-1; 12 nucleotides agree with TRBD2. CDR1 is SGHRS and CDR2 is YFSETQ in the germline V gene. The length of the CDR3 is 14 residues. After removal of 7 bases from V and 6 bases from J, the junction contained 5 bases not matched to a gene. CDR3: CASVLAGGRNEQFF. CDR3 in DNA: TGCGCCAGCGTTCTAGCGGGAGGGCGCAATGAGCAGTTCTTC.